Listed here are 5 T cell receptor beta chains from one sample, sequenced in a study of blood T cell repertoires in COVID-19. The data were produced by immunoSEQ multiplex PCR, yet TCRdb's version contains in-frame clones alone and is incomplete. Counted here are roughly 200,000 clones, about 86% occurring once; the ten biggest clones make up 3% to 4%. Sequencing input: PBMCs or T cells enriched from blood (not recorded which). All receptors derive from a woman in her thirties or forties with acute COVID-19.

This chain joins TRBV6-5 and TRBJ1-1; tentative D call: TRBD1 (6 bases). With 5 bases removed from V and 0 bases from J, the gap between germline ends came to 10 bases. This CDR3 comprises 14 residues. Looked up from germline, CDR1 is MNHEY and CDR2 is SVGAGI. Here the CDR3 reads CASSRGGVNTEAFF. CDR3 in DNA: TGTGCCAGCAGTAGGGGGGGGGTGAACACTGAAGCTTTCTTT.

V and J are TRBV28 and TRBJ1-1; 7 positions match TRBD1. Germline loops: CDR1 MDHEN, CDR2 SYDVKM. With V trimmed by 6 bases and J by 5 bases, 9 bases remained unmatched. The CDR3 runs 14 residues. The CDR3 DNA is TGTGCCAGCAGGGGATCGGGACAGAGGACTGAAGCTTTCTTT. Translation: CASRGSGQRTEAFF.

CDR3 sequence (DNA): TGCGCCAGCAGCCGGGACATGAGCTCCTACAATGAGCAGTTCTTC. Protein sequence: CASSRDMSSYNEQFF. V and J are TRBV5-1 and TRBJ2-1, with a tentative D call TRBD1 (6 bases). V was shortened by 4 bases and J by 0 bases, with 11 bases between the two germline ends. Germline V gene data show CDR1 as SGHRS and CDR2 as YFSETQ. This CDR3 is built from 15 residues.

The chain carries TRBV30 and TRBJ2-1, with D possibly being TRBD2 (6 bases). Germline V gene lookup returns CDR1 GTSNPN and CDR2 SVGIG (reference sequence). Between the trimmed V and J ends, which lost 0 bases and 0 bases, there was a span of 9 bases. The CDR3 covers 15 residues. The CDR3 DNA is TGTGCCTGGAGTGTAGACGGGAGCTCCTACAATGAGCAGTTCTTC. It translates to CAWSVDGSSYNEQFF.

The J gene is TRBJ1-1, the V gene TRBV25-1; the match to TRBD1 covers 9 bases. Germline loops: CDR1 MGHDK, CDR2 SYGVNS. V lost 3 bases, J lost 5 bases, and 13 bases stayed unmatched. The CDR3 is 17 amino acids. The CDR3 loop reads CASSDHSSGTGRTEAFF. CDR3 in DNA: TGTGCCAGCAGTGACCACTCCTCCGGGACAGGGCGGACTGAAGCTTTCTTT.